Shown below are 31 T cell receptor beta chains from a single sample sequenced in a study of blood T cell repertoires in COVID-19. The protocol was immunoSEQ multiplex PCR, while the TCRdb copy is restricted to in-frame clones and leaves out a portion. This sample yields around 300,000 clones, of which nearly 90% are seen a single time; about 1.7% belongs to the top ten. The source material was PBMCs or T cells enriched from blood (not recorded which). These receptors originate from a young woman with acute COVID-19.

This clone has only a few counts. The chain has TRBV7-6 and TRBJ2-1; TRBD2 agrees at 12 bases. The CDR3 runs 19 residues. V trimming: 0 bases; J trimming: 9 bases; junction bases outside the gene matches: 15. CDR1 is SGHVS and CDR2 is FNYEAQ in the germline V gene. CDR3 coding DNA: TGTGCCAGCAGCTTAGCCTCCCGGACTAGCGGGATACAGACGAGTGAGCAGTTCTTC. Protein sequence: CASSLASRTSGIQTSEQFF.

The chain recombines TRBV6-5 with TRBJ1-2, with 9 positions matching TRBD1. Germline trimming cut 6 bases from V and 8 bases from J; bases unmatched to any gene: 10. CDR1 is MNHEY, CDR2 SVGAGI, per germline. The CDR3 totals 14 residues. CDR3 residues: CASSRGQGIGGYTF. The CDR3 DNA follows: TGTGCCAGCAGCCGCGGACAGGGGATTGGAGGCTACACCTTC.

The rearrangement uses TRBV12-3 or TRBV12-4 and TRBJ2-1; D perhaps matches TRBD1 (5 bases). CDR3 length: 13 residues. V lost 2 bases and J 9 bases, leaving 11 bases between the germline ends. DNA of the CDR3: TGTGCCAGCAGTTTACTCCAGGGTACTGAGCAGTTCTTC. Translation: CASSLLQGTEQFF.

The chain links TRBV2 to TRBJ2-1, with 10 bases that match TRBD2. V gave up 6 bases and J gave up 4 bases; unmatched junction bases: 6. CDR3 length equals 15 residues. Germline V lookup: CDR1 SNHLY, CDR2 FYNNEI. CDR3 sequence (DNA): TGTGCCAGCAGGGAGCTAGCGGGAGCTTACAATGAGCAGTTCTTC. It yields the protein CASRELAGAYNEQFF.

The rearrangement joins TRBV24-1 to TRBJ2-2; 7 bases agree with TRBD1. Germline trimming cut 5 bases from V and 2 bases from J; bases unmatched to any gene: 10. The CDR3 length is 17 residues. CDR1 KGHDR and CDR2 SFDVKD come from the germline V gene. This CDR3 reads CATSVPTGTVNTGELFF. For the CDR3, the DNA is TGTGCCACCAGTGTCCCGACCGGGACAGTCAACACCGGGGAGCTGTTTTTT.

The rearrangement links TRBV19 to TRBJ2-1; 8 bases fit TRBD2. Germline CDR1 is LNHDA and CDR2 is SQIVND (reference sequence). Losses at the gene ends were 7 bases for V and 0 bases for J; bases not matched to a gene: 2. The CDR3 consists of 14 residues. The CDR3 protein is CASKAGVSYNEQFF. As DNA, the CDR3 is TGTGCCAGTAAAGCGGGAGTCTCCTACAATGAGCAGTTCTTC.

The gene calls are TRBV7-9 and TRBJ1-5; weak D call: TRBD1 (5 bases). The CDR3 sequence is 13 residues long. Trimming took off 5 bases at V and 7 bases at J, with 12 bases between the two ends. Germline V gene data show CDR1 as SEHNR and CDR2 as FQNEAQ (reference sequence). CDR3 amino acids: CASSLGLGQPQHF. CDR3 nucleotides: TGTGCCAGCAGCCTGGGACTGGGCCAGCCCCAGCATTTT. Combining the CDR3 with reference TRBV7-9 and TRBJ1-5 gives the whole variable domain DTGVSQNPRHKITKRGQNVTFRCDPISEHNRLYWYRQTLGQGPEFLTYFQNEAQLEKSRLLSDRFSAERPKGSFSTLEIQRTEQGDSAMYLCASSLGLGQPQHFGDGTRLSIL.

The J gene is TRBJ1-4, the V gene TRBV7-2, with TRBD1 as a possible D gene (5 bases). Germline CDR1 reads SGHTA; CDR2 reads FQGNSA. The CDR3 contains 15 residues. The V and J ends lost 2 bases and 6 bases respectively, with 13 bases between them. For the CDR3, the DNA is TGTGCCAGCAGCTTATCGGACATGCGGTATGAAAAACTGTTTTTT. The encoded protein is CASSLSDMRYEKLFF.

The rearrangement uses TRBV24-1 and TRBJ2-7, with TRBD2 matching 7 bases. Germline trimming cut 3 bases from V and 5 bases from J; bases unmatched to any gene: 3. The CDR3 sequence is 13 residues long. CDR1 is KGHDR, CDR2 SFDVKD, per germline. CDR3 in DNA: TGTGCCACCAGTGATGCCGGGACTAACGAGCAGTACTTC. It yields the protein CATSDAGTNEQYF.

The chain couples TRBV29-1 to TRBJ2-1; weak D call: TRBD2 (7 bases). The germline gives CDR1 SQVTM, CDR2 ANQGSEA. V lost 3 bases and J 4 bases, leaving 13 bases between the germline ends. This CDR3 has 14 residues. CDR3 region: CSVDRKGGYNEQFF. CDR3 in DNA: TGCAGCGTTGATCGGAAGGGGGGGTACAATGAGCAGTTCTTC.

CDR3: CASSIGVGGANVLTF. The CDR3 bases are TGTGCCAGTAGTATCGGAGTTGGTGGGGCCAACGTCCTGACTTTC. The rearrangement uses TRBV19 and TRBJ2-6, with D hard to call. Between the trimmed V and J ends, which lost 3 bases and 3 bases, there was a span of 9 bases. CDR3 length equals 15 residues. Germline V gives CDR1 LNHDA, CDR2 SQIVND (reference sequence).

The V call is TRBV5-5, the J call TRBJ2-6; a weak D match, TRBD1 (6 bases). With 4 bases removed from V and 2 bases from J, the gap between germline ends came to 13 bases. Germline values: CDR1 SGHKS, CDR2 YYEKEE (reference sequence). This CDR3 spans 16 amino acids. The CDR3 coding sequence is TGTGCCAGCAGCCCCCGGCAGGGGACTGGGGCCAACGTCCTGACTTTC. Translating it yields CASSPRQGTGANVLTF.

This chain connects TRBV2 to TRBJ1-6, with 9 bases identical to TRBD1. CDR1 and CDR2 (germline): SNHLY, FYNNEI. CDR3 length: 16 amino acids. The V segment lost 4 bases and the J segment 11 bases; nucleotides outside the gene matches: 12. The CDR3: CASSALPGQGTTPLHF. The DNA for the CDR3 is TGTGCCAGCAGTGCTCTCCCGGGACAGGGTACTACACCCCTCCACTTT. The complete variable domain, with remaining parts taken from reference TRBV2 and TRBJ1-6, reads EPEVTQTPSHQVTQMGQEVILRCVPISNHLYFYWYRQILGQKVEFLVSFYNNEISEKSEIFDDQFSVERPDGSNFTLKIRSTKLEDSAMYFCASSALPGQGTTPLHFGNGTRLTVT.

The chain uses TRBV10-3 and TRBJ1-2; possibly TRBD1 for D (5 bases). The germline V gene encodes CDR1 ENHRY and CDR2 SYGVKD. CDR3 length: 13 amino acids. The germline V and J ends were trimmed by 4 bases and 4 bases, with 10 bases remaining between them. The CDR3 DNA reads TGTGCCATCAGTGTGACAGCACTCTATGGCTACACCTTC. Encoded protein: CAISVTALYGYTF.

This clone occurred once. The chain employs TRBV4-1 and TRBJ2-1; TRBD2 agrees at 11 bases. Germline loops: CDR1 MGHRA, CDR2 YSYEKL. J lost 14 bases, V lost 1 base, and 13 bases had no gene match. The CDR3 covers 16 residues. CDR3 protein: CASSQGLIAGGDEEFF. DNA of the CDR3: TGCGCCAGCAGCCAAGGGTTAATAGCGGGAGGGGATGAAGAGTTCTTC.

This chain joins TRBV5-6 and TRBJ1-1; 9 nucleotides match TRBD1. This CDR3 has 15 residues. Germline CDR1 and CDR2: SGHDT and YYEEEE. V gave up 2 bases and J gave up 2 bases; unmatched junction bases: 4. The DNA of the CDR3 is TGTGCCAGCAGCTTTGGGACAGGGATTAACACTGAAGCTTTCTTT. It codes for CASSFGTGINTEAFF.

This clone is a singleton in its sample. The chain links TRBV15 to TRBJ1-3, with no clear D. The V end lost 1 base, the J end lost 2 bases, and 15 bases lay between the germline ends. Germline assignment: CDR1 LNHNV and CDR2 YYDKDF (reference sequence). This CDR3 contains 17 residues. The CDR3 coding sequence is TGTGCCACCAGCAGAGGGGCGATACCCAAACCTGGAAACACCATATATTTT. Protein: CATSRGAIPKPGNTIYF.

This chain connects TRBV7-6 to TRBJ2-1; 7 bases fit TRBD2. Germline assignment: CDR1 SGHVS and CDR2 FNYEAQ. V lost 6 bases and J lost 4; bases outside the gene matches: 18. The CDR3 sequence is 18 residues long. CDR3 nucleotides: TGTGCCAGCAGTTATGGCCCTCCTAGCGGTCAACCATACAATGAGCAGTTCTTC. Translated: CASSYGPPSGQPYNEQFF.

This chain connects TRBV28 to TRBJ1-1, with TRBD1 identical over 7 bases. Germline V lookup: CDR1 MDHEN, CDR2 SYDVKM. CDR3 length: 14 residues. The trim removed 5 bases at V and 2 bases at J, leaving 5 bases unmatched. The CDR3: CASSRTGANTEAFF. DNA for the CDR3: TGTGCCAGCAGTAGAACAGGGGCTAACACTGAAGCTTTCTTT.

The gene calls are TRBV18 and TRBJ2-7; 9 nucleotides match TRBD1. The CDR3 is 13 residues long. The V gene end was trimmed by 6 bases and the J gene end by 7 bases; junction bases not matched to a gene: 7. Germline CDR1 KGHSH, CDR2 LQKENI. The CDR3 DNA reads TGTGCCAGCTCCCCCGGGACAGGGTCTGAGCAGTACTTC. Its protein is CASSPGTGSEQYF.

The chain combines TRBV27 with TRBJ2-7; 10 nucleotides align to TRBD1. Germline trimming cut 6 bases from V and 3 bases from J; bases unmatched to any gene: 20. Per the germline V gene, CDR1 is MNHEY and CDR2 is SMNVEV (reference sequence). There are 19 residues in the CDR3. In DNA, the CDR3 is TGTGCCAGCAGGGATATCCCCGGACAGGGGGGGAAACGAGTCTACGAGCAGTACTTC. Its protein product is CASRDIPGQGGKRVYEQYF.

The chain uses TRBV19 and TRBJ1-5; D gene uncertain. The CDR3 totals 14 residues. Germline CDR1 reads LNHDA; CDR2 reads SQIVND (reference sequence). The V gene lost 8 bases and the J gene lost 5 bases, with 16 bases spanning the gap. CDR3 protein: CASGSPSGYQPQHF. For the CDR3, the DNA is TGTGCCAGTGGGAGCCCCTCGGGATATCAGCCCCAGCATTTT.

This chain uses TRBV15 with TRBJ1-3; maybe TRBD1 (5 bases). This CDR3 contains 14 residues. CDR1 is LNHNV and CDR2 is YYDKDF in the germline V gene (reference sequence). The V end was cut by 2 bases, the J end by 11 bases, with 16 bases between. DNA of the CDR3: TGTGCCACCAGCAGACTACTCCCAGGGTCCGCCATATATTTT. Amino acids: CATSRLLPGSAIYF. The whole variable domain, remainder taken from reference TRBV15 and TRBJ1-3, is DAMVIQNPRYQVTQFGKPVTLSCSQTLNHNVMYWYQQKSSQAPKLLFHYYDKDFNNEADTPDNFQSRRPNTSFCFLDIRSPGLGDTAMYLCATSRLLPGSAIYFGEGSWLTVV.

This clone occurred once. The CDR3 loop is CASSLAPNGLARAYEQYF. In DNA, the CDR3 is TGTGCCAGCAGCTTAGCGCCCAATGGGCTAGCGCGAGCCTACGAGCAGTACTTC. The chain has TRBV7-6 and TRBJ2-7; possible D gene TRBD2, 6 bases. Trimming removed 0 bases from V and 2 bases from J, with 20 bases in between. CDR3 size: 18 residues. Germline values: CDR1 SGHVS, CDR2 FNYEAQ.

V usage is TRBV9 and J usage is TRBJ2-3, with D perhaps TRBD1 (6 bases). The germline gives CDR1 SGDLS, CDR2 YYNGEE. With 3 bases removed from V and 2 bases from J, the gap between germline ends came to 19 bases. The CDR3 has 17 amino acids. The CDR3 coding sequence is TGTGCCAGCAGCGAAAGAAAACAGGTGGGGGCCACAGATACGCAGTATTTT. Encoded protein: CASSERKQVGATDTQYF.

This chain uses TRBV2 with TRBJ1-1; TRBD1 is a possible D gene (6 bases). Germline V lookup: CDR1 SNHLY, CDR2 FYNNEI. The CDR3 is made up of 15 amino acids. The V and J ends lost 10 bases and 11 bases respectively, with 29 bases between them. The CDR3 spells CANPSQTGFRSSAFF. CDR3 in DNA: TGTGCCAACCCCTCCCAAACAGGGTTTAGAAGTTCGGCTTTCTTT.

The gene calls are TRBV6-4 and TRBJ2-5; D perhaps matches TRBD1 (6 bases). Per germline, CDR1 MRHNA and CDR2 SNTAGT. The germline V and J ends were trimmed by 0 bases and 2 bases, with 13 bases remaining between them. This CDR3 is built from 16 residues. The DNA of the CDR3 is TGTGCCAGCAGTGACTCTACACAGGGCCCACAAGAGACCCAGTACTTC. Residues: CASSDSTQGPQETQYF.

This clone was picked up one time. The rearrangement links TRBV30 to TRBJ1-3, with a possible D match to TRBD1 (5 bases). Germline assignment: CDR1 GTSNPN and CDR2 SVGIG (reference sequence). The V and J ends lost 2 bases and 0 bases respectively, with 17 bases between them. The CDR3 totals 17 residues. The CDR3 spells CAWSFTYRQSSGNTIYF. DNA for the CDR3: TGTGCCTGGAGTTTTACCTATCGACAGAGCTCTGGAAACACCATATATTTT.

The chain couples TRBV6-1 to TRBJ1-1, with D possibly being TRBD1 (5 bases). V shed 2 bases and J shed 2 bases, with 12 bases lying between them. Germline assignment: CDR1 MNHNS and CDR2 SASEGT. The CDR3 consists of 15 residues. CDR3 sequence (DNA): TGTGCCAGCAGTGAACTGGGGCAGGGCAACACTGAAGCTTTCTTT. Translated, it gives CASSELGQGNTEAFF.

This clone was detected only once. The rearrangement links TRBV19 to TRBJ2-7; D ambiguous. CDR3 length: 14 amino acids. Trimming shortened V by 5 bases and J by 0 bases, and 11 bases separated the two germline ends. The germline gives CDR1 LNHDA, CDR2 SQIVND (reference sequence). The CDR3 nucleotides read TGTGCCAGTAGTGCGGAACTTGGCTCCTACGAGCAGTACTTC. Its protein product is CASSAELGSYEQYF.

This chain connects TRBV4-2 to TRBJ2-7, with D possibly TRBD2 on 5 matching bases. CDR1 and CDR2 from the germline V gene are LGHNA and YNFKEQ. V was trimmed by 0 bases and J by 2 bases, leaving 14 bases between them. The CDR3 loop spans 16 amino acids. This chain's CDR3 is CASSQEGAPLTYEQYF. In DNA, the CDR3 is TGTGCCAGCAGCCAAGAGGGAGCGCCTCTAACCTACGAGCAGTACTTC.